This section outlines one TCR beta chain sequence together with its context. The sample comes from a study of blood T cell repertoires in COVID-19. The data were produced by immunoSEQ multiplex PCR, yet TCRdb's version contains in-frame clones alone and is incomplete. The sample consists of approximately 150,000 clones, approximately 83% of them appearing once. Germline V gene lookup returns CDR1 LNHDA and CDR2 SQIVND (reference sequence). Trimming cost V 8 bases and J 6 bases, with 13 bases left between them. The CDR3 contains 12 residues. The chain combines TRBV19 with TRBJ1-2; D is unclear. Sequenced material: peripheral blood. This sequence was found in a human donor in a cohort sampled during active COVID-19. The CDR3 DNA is TGTGCCAGTCGAGGAGACGTTGATGGCTACACCTTC. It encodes CASRGDVDGYTF.